This T cell receptor beta chain was profiled in a study of blood T cell repertoires in COVID-19. Study background: The samples span acute and convalescent COVID-19 from the United States, Italy and Spain.

Clones were sequenced by immunoSEQ multiplex PCR, and TCRdb holds only the in-frame ones, with some missing. Of 140,000 or so clones in the sample, approximately 89% were seen once. Germline V CDR1 and CDR2: KGHSH, LQKENI. CDR3 length: 13 amino acids. With 8 bases clipped from V and 2 bases from J, the junction kept 6 bases outside the gene matches. The TCR comes from a human donor in a cohort sampled during active COVID-19. J is TRBJ2-7 and V is TRBV18, with 7 bases identical to TRBD1. The sample was peripheral blood. The CDR3 coding sequence is TGTGCCAGCGGTCCGGGACAGACCTACGAGCAGTACTTC. Translated: CASGPGQTYEQYF.